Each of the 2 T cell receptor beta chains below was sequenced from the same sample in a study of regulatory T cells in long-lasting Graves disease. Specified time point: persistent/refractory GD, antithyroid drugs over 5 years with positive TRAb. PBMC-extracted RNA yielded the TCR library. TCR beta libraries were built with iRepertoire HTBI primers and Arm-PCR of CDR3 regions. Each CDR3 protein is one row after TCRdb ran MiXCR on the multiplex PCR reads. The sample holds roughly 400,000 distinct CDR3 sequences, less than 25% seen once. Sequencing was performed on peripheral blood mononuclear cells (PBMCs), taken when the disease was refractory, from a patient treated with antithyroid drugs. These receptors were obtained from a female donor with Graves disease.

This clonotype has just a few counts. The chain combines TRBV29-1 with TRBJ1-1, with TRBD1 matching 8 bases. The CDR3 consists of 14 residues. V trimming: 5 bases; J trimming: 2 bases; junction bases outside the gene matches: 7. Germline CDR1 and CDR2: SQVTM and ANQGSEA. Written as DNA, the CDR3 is TGCAGCGTTCCTCCTGGGACAGGTAACACTGAAGCTTTCTTT. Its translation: CSVPPGTGNTEAFF.

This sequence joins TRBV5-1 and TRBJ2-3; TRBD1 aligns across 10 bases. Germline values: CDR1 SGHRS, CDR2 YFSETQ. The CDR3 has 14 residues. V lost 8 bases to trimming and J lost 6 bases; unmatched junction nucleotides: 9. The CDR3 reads CASNRQGAKDTQYF. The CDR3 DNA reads TGCGCCAGTAACCGACAGGGGGCGAAGGATACGCAGTATTTT. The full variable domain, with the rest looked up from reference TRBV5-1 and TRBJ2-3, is KAGVTQTPRYLIKTRGQQVTLSCSPISGHRSVSWYQQTPGQGLQFLFEYFSETQRNKGNFPGRFSGRQFSNSRSEMNVSTLELGDSALYLCASNRQGAKDTQYFGPGTRLTVL.